What follows are 8 T cell receptor beta chains derived from one specimen sequenced in a study of post-analysis software for immune sequencing data (dated by TCRdb to the mid-2010s). Points the paper makes about the study in general: Patients showed significantly higher frequencies than controls for a handful of TRBV segments, among them TRBV5-6, TRBV5-1 and TRBV20-1.

Libraries were constructed by PCR. The sequencing machine was an Illumina HiSeq 2500. To reduce PCR and sequencing biases, unique molecular identifiers were built into the TCR beta cDNA libraries. The public sequencing data were trimmed at Q25 with fastp and processed into clonotypes with MiXCR by TCRdb, which kept only in-frame beta chains. CDR3 protein duplicates are merged, each entry listing the most common genes and DNA. This sample comprises about 460,000 distinct CDR3 sequences, roughly 46% of them detected only once. The ten largest clones capture roughly 12% of the sample. These TCRs' antigens remain unknown. The specimen was blood. The origin of the receptors is a girl aged 10-17 years with multiple sclerosis.

The chain links TRBV5-1 to TRBJ2-5; TRBD1 aligns across 9 bases. Losses at the gene ends were 4 bases for V and 5 bases for J; bases not matched to a gene: 9. Germline V gene lookup returns CDR1 SGHRS and CDR2 YFSETQ. The CDR3 has 15 residues. This CDR3 reads CASSPIDRGVETQYF. The CDR3 DNA sequence: TGCGCCAGCAGCCCTATAGACAGGGGGGTCGAGACCCAGTACTTC.

This chain connects TRBV7-6 to TRBJ2-7; 8 nucleotides agree with TRBD1. V lost 4 bases and J lost 5; bases outside the gene matches: 10. This CDR3 region has 15 residues. Germline V gene sequence: CDR1 SGHVS, CDR2 FNYEAQ. The CDR3 spells CASSSHSDRAHEQYF. The CDR3 nucleotides are TGTGCCAGCAGCTCACACTCGGACAGGGCACACGAGCAGTACTTC.

This sequence joins TRBV4-1 and TRBJ1-6, with 9 nucleotides matching TRBD1. Germline CDR1 is MGHRA and CDR2 is YSYEKL. CDR3 size: 19 residues. V lost 4 bases, J lost 5 bases, and 15 bases stayed unmatched. The CDR3 sequence: CASSPGVQGARGNNSPLHF. The CDR3 DNA is TGCGCCAGCAGCCCCGGGGTACAGGGGGCTCGGGGGAATAATTCACCCCTCCACTTT.

V gene TRBV7-9 combines with J gene TRBJ2-7; D is unclear. The CDR3 contains 16 residues. V lost 5 bases and J 6 bases, leaving 23 bases between the germline ends. Germline CDR1 is SEHNR and CDR2 is FQNEAQ (reference sequence). CDR3 residues: CASSPDWSGPRAEQYF. The CDR3 nucleotides read TGTGCCAGCAGCCCGGATTGGAGTGGTCCTCGAGCCGAGCAGTACTTC.

The chain joins TRBV7-2 to TRBJ2-3; 8 nucleotides agree with TRBD1. Germline V gene data show CDR1 as SGHTA and CDR2 as FQGNSA. CDR3 size: 15 residues. The V segment lost 5 bases and the J segment 2 bases; nucleotides outside the gene matches: 6. Written as DNA, the CDR3 is TGTGCCAGCAGCCCGCGGGACAGGTACACAGATACGCAGTATTTT. Translated: CASSPRDRYTDTQYF.

For the CDR3, the DNA is TGTGCCAGCGTCGAAGGGGTGAACACTGAAGCTTTCTTT. Its translation: CASVEGVNTEAFF. This chain connects TRBV28 to TRBJ1-1, with D tentatively TRBD1 (5 bases). V was clipped by 8 bases and J by 0 bases, with 10 bases between them. The CDR3 is 13 amino acids. CDR1 is MDHEN, CDR2 SYDVKM, per germline.

This clonotype was seen more than once but under ten times. This chain links TRBV21-1 with TRBJ1-2; the D segment call TRBD1 is taken from the table without a DNA check. TRBV21-1 is a listed pseudogene. This CDR3 is 15 amino acids long. CDR3 in amino acids: CASSWRPGSHYGYTF. In DNA form, the CDR3 reads TGTGCCAGCAGCTGGCGGCCGGGATCCCACTATGGCTACACCTTC.

J is TRBJ1-2 and V is TRBV19, with 8 bases identical to TRBD1. V was clipped by 0 bases and J by 3 bases; unmatched bases: 3. CDR1 and CDR2 from the germline V gene are LNHDA and SQIVND (reference sequence). This CDR3 comprises 15 residues. The DNA for the CDR3 is TGTGCCAGTAGTATAGAGCTGGGACAGGACTATGGCTACACCTTC. Its translation: CASSIELGQDYGYTF.